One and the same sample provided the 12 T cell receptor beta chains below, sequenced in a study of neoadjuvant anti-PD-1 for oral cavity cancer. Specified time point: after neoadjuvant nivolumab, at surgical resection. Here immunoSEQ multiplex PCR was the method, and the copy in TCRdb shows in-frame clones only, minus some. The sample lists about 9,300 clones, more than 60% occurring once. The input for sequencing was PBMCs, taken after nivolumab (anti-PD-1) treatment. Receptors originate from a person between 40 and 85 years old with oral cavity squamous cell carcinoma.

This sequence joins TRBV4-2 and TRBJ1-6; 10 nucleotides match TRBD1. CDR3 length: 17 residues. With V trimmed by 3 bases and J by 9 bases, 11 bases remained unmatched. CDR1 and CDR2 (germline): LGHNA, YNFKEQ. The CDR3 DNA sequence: TGTGCCAGCAGCCAGGCCAGGACAGGGGGAATAGGTTCACCCCTCCACTTT. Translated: CASSQARTGGIGSPLHF.

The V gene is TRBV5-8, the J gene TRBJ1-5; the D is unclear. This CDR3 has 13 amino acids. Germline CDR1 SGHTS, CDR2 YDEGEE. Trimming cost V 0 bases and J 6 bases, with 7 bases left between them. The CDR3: CASSLAGPQPQHF. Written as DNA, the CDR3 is TGTGCCAGCAGCTTGGCGGGCCCTCAGCCCCAGCATTTT. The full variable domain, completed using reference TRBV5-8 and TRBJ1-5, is EAGVTQSPTHLIKTRGQQATLRCSPISGHTSVYWYQQALGLGLQFLLWYDEGEERNRGNFPPRFSGRQFPNYSSELNVNALELEDSALYLCASSLAGPQPQHFGDGTRLSIL.

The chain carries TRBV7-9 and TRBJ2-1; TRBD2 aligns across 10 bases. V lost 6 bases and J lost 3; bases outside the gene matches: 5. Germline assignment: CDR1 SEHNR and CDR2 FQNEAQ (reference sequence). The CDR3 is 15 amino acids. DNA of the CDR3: TGTGCCAGCAGATCTAGCGGGGGAGGCTACAATGAGCAGTTCTTC. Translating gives CASRSSGGGYNEQFF.

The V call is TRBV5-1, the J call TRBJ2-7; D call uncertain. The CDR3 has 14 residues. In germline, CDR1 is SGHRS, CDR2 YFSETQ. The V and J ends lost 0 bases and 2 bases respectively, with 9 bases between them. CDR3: CASSLVVSPYEQYF. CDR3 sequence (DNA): TGCGCCAGCAGCTTGGTAGTCAGCCCCTACGAGCAGTACTTC.

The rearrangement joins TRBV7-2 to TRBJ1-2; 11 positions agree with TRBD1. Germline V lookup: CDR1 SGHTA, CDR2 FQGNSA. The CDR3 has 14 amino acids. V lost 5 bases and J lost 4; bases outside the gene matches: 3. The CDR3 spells CASSPGTGGYGYTF. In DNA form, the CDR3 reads TGTGCCAGCAGCCCCGGGACAGGGGGCTATGGCTACACCTTC.

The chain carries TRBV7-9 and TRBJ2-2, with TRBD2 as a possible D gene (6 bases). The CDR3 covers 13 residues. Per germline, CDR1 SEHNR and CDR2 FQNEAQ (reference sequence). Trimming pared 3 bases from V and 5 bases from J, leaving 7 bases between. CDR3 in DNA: TGTGCCAGCAGCTTGGGGGGTACCGGGGAGCTGTTTTTT. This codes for CASSLGGTGELFF.

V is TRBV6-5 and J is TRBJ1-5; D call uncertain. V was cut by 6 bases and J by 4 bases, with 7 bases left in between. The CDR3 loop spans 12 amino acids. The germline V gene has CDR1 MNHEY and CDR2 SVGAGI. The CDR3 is CASREGNQPQHF. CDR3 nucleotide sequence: TGTGCCAGCAGGGAGGGTAATCAGCCCCAGCATTTT.

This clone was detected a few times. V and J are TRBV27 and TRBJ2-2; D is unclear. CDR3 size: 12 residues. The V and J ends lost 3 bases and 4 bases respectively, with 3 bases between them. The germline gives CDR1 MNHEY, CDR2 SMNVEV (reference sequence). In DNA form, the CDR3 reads TGTGCCAGCAGTTTGTTCACCGGGGAGCTGTTTTTT. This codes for CASSLFTGELFF.

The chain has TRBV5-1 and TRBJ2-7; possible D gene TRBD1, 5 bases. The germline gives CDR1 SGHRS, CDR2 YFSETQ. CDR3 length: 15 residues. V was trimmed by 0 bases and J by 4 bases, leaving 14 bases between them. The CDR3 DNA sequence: TGCGCCAGCAGCTTGGGTCAGGGTTGGGGTTACGAGCAGTACTTC. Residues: CASSLGQGWGYEQYF.

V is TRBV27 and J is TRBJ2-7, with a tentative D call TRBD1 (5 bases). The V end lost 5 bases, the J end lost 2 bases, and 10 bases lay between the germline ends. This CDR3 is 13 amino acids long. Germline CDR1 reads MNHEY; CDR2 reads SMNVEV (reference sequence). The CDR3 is CASSLTGPYEQYF. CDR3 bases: TGTGCCAGCAGTCTCACAGGTCCCTACGAGCAGTACTTC.

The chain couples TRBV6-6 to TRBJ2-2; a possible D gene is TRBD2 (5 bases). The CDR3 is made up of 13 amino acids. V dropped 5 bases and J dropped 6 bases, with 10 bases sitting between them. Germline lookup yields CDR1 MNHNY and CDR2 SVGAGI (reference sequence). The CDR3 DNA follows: TGTGCCAGCAGTCTTATGGGAGCCGGGGAGCTGTTTTTT. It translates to CASSLMGAGELFF.

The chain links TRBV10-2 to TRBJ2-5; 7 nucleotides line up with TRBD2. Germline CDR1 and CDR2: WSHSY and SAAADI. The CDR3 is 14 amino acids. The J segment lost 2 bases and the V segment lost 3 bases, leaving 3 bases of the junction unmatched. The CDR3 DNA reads TGCGCCAGCAGTGATTGGGGGGGTCAAGAGACCCAGTACTTC. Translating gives CASSDWGGQETQYF.